This T cell receptor beta chain was sequenced for a study of a mutant IDH1 vaccine in newly diagnosed glioma. Study-wide context: Treated patients, about 60% male and roughly 40% female, averaged about 42 years of age. Radiotherapy, temozolomide, or both had been given previously, and both were given to most.

Time point: baseline, week 1 (first vaccination visit). The treatment denotes: pre-vaccination baseline after standard-of-care therapy. Study findings and constraints: Pseudoprogression apparently tracked independently of changes in top peripheral T cell clonotypes.

This clone was seen more than once but under ten times. Its matching antigen is unknown. CDR1 is SNHLY and CDR2 is FYNNEI in the germline V gene. The CDR3 loop spans 16 amino acids. Between the trimmed V and J ends, which lost 4 bases and 9 bases, there was a span of 22 bases. Using immunoSEQ multiplex PCR, the repertoire was profiled, and TCRdb retains in-frame clones only, with some absent. The table shows about 35,000 clones, with around 85% occurring only once. This receptor was identified in a woman aged 35 to 49 with glioma. V and J are TRBV2 and TRBJ1-3; no definite D call. Material: PBMCs, obtained from a glioma patient treated with radiotherapy, temozolomide or both. CDR3 in DNA: TGTGCCAGCAGTGGTTCGGTTGTCTTCACCAGAGGCACCATATATTTT. It specifies CASSGSVVFTRGTIYF.